This T cell receptor (beta chain) was sequenced in a study of blood T cell repertoires in COVID-19 (dated by TCRdb to between 2020 and 2021). About the study as a whole: Samples covering the acute and convalescent phases of COVID-19 were provided by collaborators in the United States, Italy and Spain. The material from the prospective study consisted of cDNA or gDNA derived from T cells, B-cell-depleted T cells, or PBMCs. Subjects who had been exposed to COVID-19, were actively infected with it, or had recovered from it provided the deeply sampled blood TCRbeta repertoires that made up the dataset. The repertoires were released in a freely available public database intended as a resource for research on the immune response to SARS-CoV-2. Samples came from the ongoing ImmuneRACE study (first 160 participants) plus 1,254 subjects from 6 global collaborators. The sample metadata nearly always contained a de-identified subject ID, COVID-19 status, age in years and sex. Where HLA class I and class II types were available, the types were taken from metadata supplied by the sample provider, not from assay-based typing.

As to this clone: Its antigen target is currently unknown. There are no base qualities to consult, and no much larger clone falls within one base.

Beyond this particular receptor, the publication reports: The quantity of clinical and demographic metadata differed by source and by participant and was supplied without curation.

Whole blood was collected in K2EDTA tubes by collaborating institutions according to the institutions' own protocols. For TCRbeta analysis, collaborators shipped samples as frozen whole blood, isolated PBMCs, or DNA extracted from either of those sample types. The CDR3 numbers 13 residues from cysteine through phenylalanine. CDR3 DNA only is kept here, 39 bases in frame from base 1. Trimming accounts for 8 bases at V and 7 bases at J, while the number of junction bases matched to no gene is 6. TCRbeta CDR3 regions were amplified from genomic DNA by means of the immunoSEQ Assay, a bias-controlled multiplex PCR. As for how the authors treated the data: Nucleated cell counts per sample were estimated from amplification of reference gene primers within the assay. To quantify the absolute abundance of each unique TCRbeta CDR3 rearrangement, sequence reads were collapsed and filtered. For each sample, productive Simpson clonality was calculated as the square root of Simpson's diversity index over productive rearrangements. TCRdb re-hosts the immuneACCESS table, in-frame sequences only. Its copies lack some clones; in the studies checked, an unresolved V gene accounts for under half of them, and the cause for the rest is not known. The V and J calls and clone size come from that table; D and trimming were worked out from the DNA. The sample data list around 76,000 clones, and around nine tenths of these were observed just once. The leading ten clones occupy approximately 5.3% of the sample.

Recombination linked TRBV12-3 or TRBV12-4 to TRBJ2-3, with 10 middle bases fitting TRBD2. Sequencing was carried out using peripheral blood. This sequence was found in a human donor in a cohort sampled during active COVID-19. CDR3 region: CASHSGGSNTQYF. The nucleotide sequence is TGTGCCAGCCATAGCGGGGGGTCAAATACGCAGTATTTT.